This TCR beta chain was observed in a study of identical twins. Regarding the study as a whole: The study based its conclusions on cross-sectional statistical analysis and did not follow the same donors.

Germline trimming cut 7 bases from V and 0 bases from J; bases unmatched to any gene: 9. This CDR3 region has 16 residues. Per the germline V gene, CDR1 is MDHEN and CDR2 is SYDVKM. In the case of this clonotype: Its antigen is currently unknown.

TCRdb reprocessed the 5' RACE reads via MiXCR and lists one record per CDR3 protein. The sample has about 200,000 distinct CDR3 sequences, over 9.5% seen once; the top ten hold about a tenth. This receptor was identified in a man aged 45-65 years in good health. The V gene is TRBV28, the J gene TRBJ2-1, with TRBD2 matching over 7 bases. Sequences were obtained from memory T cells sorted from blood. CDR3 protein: CASNLGGSISYNEQFF. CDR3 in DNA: TGTGCCAGCAACTTAGGCGGGAGTATCTCCTACAATGAGCAGTTCTTC.